This T cell receptor beta chain was sequenced during a study of T cells after yellow fever vaccination. Points from the study as a whole: A secondary response was less intense yet reached its peak sooner, at day 5 versus 15.

TCRdb re-derived calls from the 5' RACE reads in MiXCR, one entry per CDR3 protein. The sample includes around 300,000 distinct CDR3 sequences, approximately 13% of them seen just once. In the case of this clonotype: Its antigen is unknown.

CDR3 length: 13 amino acids. Germline loops: CDR1 DFQATT, CDR2 SNEGSKA (reference sequence). V shed 5 bases, J shed 2 bases, and the junction held 3 bases outside the gene matches. The sequence was obtained from a man between 25 and 39 years old who received the YFV17D yellow fever vaccine. The sequencing here drew on CD4+ T cells sorted from PBMCs, taken 45 days after the yellow fever booster vaccination. The J gene is TRBJ2-7, the V gene TRBV20-1, with 10 positions matching TRBD1. The CDR3 region is CSARTGGAYEQYF. In DNA, the CDR3 is TGCAGTGCTCGGACAGGGGGTGCCTACGAGCAGTACTTC.